These T cell receptor beta chains were read from a single sample in a study of spatial heterogeneity in lung cancer. TCRdb re-analysed the 5' RACE reads in MiXCR, keeping a single row per CDR3 protein. The repertoire holds some 34,000 distinct CDR3 sequences, with more than 7% as singletons. The specimen was PBMCs, collected at surgery. Receptors were obtained from a female donor with early-stage non-small cell lung cancer. Each CDR3 is given with its conserved first and last residue.

len	v_gene	j_gene	CDR3aa
17	TRBV4-3	TRBJ2-3	CASSLAAGTGGTDTQYF
16	TRBV7-8	TRBJ1-4	CASSPGPIPTNEKLFF
15	TRBV7-6	TRBJ2-7	CASSLAGTYSYEQYF
22	TRBV6-5	TRBJ2-1	CASSYSSLARTSGRGSYNEQFF
15	TRBV10-2	TRBJ2-3	CASRRLAGESDTQYF
16	TRBV19	TRBJ1-5	CASRPFTGSGNQPQHF
12	TRBV5-1	TRBJ2-5	CASSPTRETQYF
15	TRBV20-1	TRBJ2-6	CSARDWGSGANVLTF
16	TRBV5-6	TRBJ2-4	CASSNYLRVAKNIQYF
17	TRBV11-2	TRBJ1-2	CASSLYTGTGARDGYTF
12	TRBV20-1	TRBJ2-2	CSARRGHGELFF
15	TRBV20-1	TRBJ2-1	CSARRLRSAGVIQFF
13	TRBV29-1	TRBJ1-1	CSVEDPAVPEAFF
13	TRBV7-9	TRBJ2-5	CASSPTGVETQYF